The present T cell receptor (beta chain) was sequenced within a study of shared clonotypes between healthy human individuals. Study results and caveats: Donor clonotype sharing was expected to depend on sequencing depth.

Naive CD8 isolation took CD45RO-negative cells positively selected for CCR7 and excluded terminally differentiated effector memory CD45RA+ cells. There are 18 residues in the CDR3. CDR1 is SGDLS and CDR2 is YYNGEE in the germline V gene. V was pared by 4 bases and J by 2 bases, with 14 bases of the junction left unmatched. Genomic DNA of every subset was divided equally among multiple immunoSEQ plates. Sorted-subset replicate PCR reactions were performed with approximately 200 ng DNA, corresponding to roughly 30,000 T cell genomes. Study processing details: Quality scores were absent from the junction-only immunoSEQ sequences, so filtering differed. This table comes from immunoSEQ multiplex PCR, and its TCRdb copy is limited to in-frame clones, with some not included. V, J and clone size reflect that table, while D and trimming were determined from the DNA. The data contain about 2.2 million clones, 85% to 95% of them seen just once; the ten biggest clones take up roughly 1.8%.

About this clone: Its antigen is not identified.

The specimen was naive CD8+ T cells from PBMCs. The TCR was taken from a young man in good health. Some clones in this sample may be carry-over from other donors' samples. The chain uses TRBV9 and TRBJ2-3; 9 nucleotides line up with TRBD2. The CDR3: CASSPALGLAGPTDTQYF. DNA of the CDR3: TGTGCCAGCAGCCCCGCCCTCGGGCTAGCGGGACCCACAGATACGCAGTATTTT.